This TCR beta chain was captured in a study of siplizumab effects on memory and regulatory T cells. Study observations and caveats: Naive T cells apparently outstripped memory cells in diversity and seemed major alloresponse contributors. Alloreactive sequences whose origin lay in unstimulated CD4+ memory cells were significantly reduced by siplizumab.

On this clone: The antigen is not known.

Germline V gene lookup returns CDR1 KGHSH and CDR2 LQKENI. V was shortened by 2 bases and J by 5 bases, with 9 bases between the two germline ends. This CDR3 has 14 residues. Clones were read by immunoSEQ multiplex PCR, and TCRdb kept only the in-frame ones, dropping some. The sample carries over 100,000 clones, around 92% recorded once. This sequence joins TRBV18 and TRBJ2-2, with D unresolved. Material: Tregs sorted from blood. The TCR originated in a human donor in good health. The CDR3 sequence is CASSPTMETGELFF. The CDR3 DNA reads as TGTGCCAGCTCACCAACCATGGAGACCGGGGAGCTGTTTTTT. Combining the CDR3 with reference TRBV18 and TRBJ2-2 gives the whole variable domain NAGVMQNPRHLVRRRGQEARLRCSPMKGHSHVYWYRQLPEEGLKFMVYLQKENIIDESGMPKERFSAEFPKEGPSILRIQQVVRGDSAAYFCASSPTMETGELFFGEGSRLTVL.